This T cell receptor (beta chain) was profiled in a study of T cells in women clearing cervical HPV infection. This clone is deemed medium-sized by its frequency. The read is 3 residues too short to cover the CDR3 end, so that end is filled in from the germline J gene. The germline V gene encodes CDR1 MRHNA and CDR2 SNTAGT. The CDR3 contains 19 residues. With 1 base clipped from V and 0 bases from J, the junction kept 12 bases outside the gene matches. TCRdb keeps only in-frame clones here, not all; method: immunoSEQ multiplex PCR. The repertoire table contains around 31,000 clones. The chain links TRBV6-4 to TRBJ2-4, with 7 bases lining up with TRBD1. The receptor was isolated from a woman aged 18 to 69 with a cervical HPV16 infection that either progressed to CIN3+ or cleared (not recorded which). What was sequenced was blood buffy coat. The CDR3 bases that were read are TGTGCCAGCAGTGACTTCGGGACAGAGTTCCTACTAGCCAAAAACATT. As protein: CASSDFGTEFLLAKNI. The whole CDR3 is CASSDFGTEFLLAKNIQYF.